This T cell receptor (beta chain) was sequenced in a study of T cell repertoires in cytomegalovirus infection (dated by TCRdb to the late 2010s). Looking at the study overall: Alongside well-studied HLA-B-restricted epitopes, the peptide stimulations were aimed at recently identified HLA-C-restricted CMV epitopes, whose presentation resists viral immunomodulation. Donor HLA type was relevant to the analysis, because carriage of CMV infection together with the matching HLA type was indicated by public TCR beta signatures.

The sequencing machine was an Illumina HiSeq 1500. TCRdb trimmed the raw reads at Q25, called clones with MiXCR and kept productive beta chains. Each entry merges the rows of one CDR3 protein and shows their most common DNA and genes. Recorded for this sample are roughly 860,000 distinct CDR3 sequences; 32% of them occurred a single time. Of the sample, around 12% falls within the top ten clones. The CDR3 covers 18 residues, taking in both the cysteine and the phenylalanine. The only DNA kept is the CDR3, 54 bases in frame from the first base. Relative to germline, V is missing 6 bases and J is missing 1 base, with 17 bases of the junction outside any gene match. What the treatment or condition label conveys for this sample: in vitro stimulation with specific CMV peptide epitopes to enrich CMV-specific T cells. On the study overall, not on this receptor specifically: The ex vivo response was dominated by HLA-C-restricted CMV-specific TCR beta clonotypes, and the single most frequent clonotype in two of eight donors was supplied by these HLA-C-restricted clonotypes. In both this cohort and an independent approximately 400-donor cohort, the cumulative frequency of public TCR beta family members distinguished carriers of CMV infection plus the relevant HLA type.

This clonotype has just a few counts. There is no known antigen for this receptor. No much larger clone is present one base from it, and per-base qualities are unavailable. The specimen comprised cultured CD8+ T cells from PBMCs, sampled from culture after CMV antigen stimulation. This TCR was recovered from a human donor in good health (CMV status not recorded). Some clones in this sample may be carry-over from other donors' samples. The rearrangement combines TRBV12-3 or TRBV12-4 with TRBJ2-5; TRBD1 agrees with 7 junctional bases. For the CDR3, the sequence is CASRARFTGTVAQETQYF. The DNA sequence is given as TGTGCCAGCAGGGCGAGGTTTACCGGGACAGTAGCCCAAGAGACCCAGTACTTC.